Listed below are T cell receptor beta chains from one sample, sequenced in a study of T cell repertoires in cytomegalovirus infection. What these receptors recognize is not known. From the reads, TCRdb called clonotypes with MiXCR, one entry per CDR3 protein. The repertoire includes around 100,000 distinct CDR3 sequences, around 45% of them detected once, and approximately 69% sits in the top ten. The source was CD8+ T cells from cultured PBMCs, collected from culture after CMV antigen stimulation. The source of these receptors is a human donor in good health (CMV status not recorded). Some clones in this sample may be carry-over from other donors' samples. CDR3s include the opening cysteine and the closing phenylalanine or tryptophan.

j_call v_call cdr3_aa
TRBJ2-7 TRBV6-8 CATLPGLASPVTEQYF
TRBJ1-2 TRBV18 CASSPSDDGGIYGYTF
TRBJ2-2 TRBV12-3/TRBV12-4 CASSPESGELFF
TRBJ1-5 TRBV27 CASSGLDSNQPQHF
TRBJ2-7 TRBV12-5 CASGYDYRSYEQYF
TRBJ1-1 TRBV4-1 CASSQDLVPRLDTEAFF
TRBJ2-7 TRBV6-5 CASSPGTGGVEQYF
TRBJ2-3 TRBV6-6 CASTSAAITDTQYF
TRBJ2-1 TRBV29-1 CSLEELANEQFF
TRBJ2-3 TRBV7-2 CASSPAGGGTDTQYF
TRBJ2-3 TRBV12-3/TRBV12-4 CASSTGRAADTQYF
TRBJ1-5 TRBV15 CATTPGQRDQPQHF
TRBJ2-5 TRBV7-9 CASSLAPGQGLGQETQYF
TRBJ2-7 TRBV7-6 CASSDSWGNYEQYF
. TRBV7-2 CASSLWDRVGRQPQYF
TRBJ2-1 TRBV12-3/TRBV12-4 CASTSGGAVYNEQFF
TRBJ1-1 TRBV7-2 CASSPGPPEAFF
TRBJ1-1 TRBV19 CASSPGTDLTEAFF
TRBJ2-1 TRBV7-8 CASSFPQGTGRDEQFF
TRBJ1-4 TRBV20-1 CSALHRGRVEKLFF
TRBJ2-7 TRBV5-6 CASSFTGNEQYF
TRBJ2-1 TRBV5-1 CASSSNPSGGAYNEQFF
TRBJ1-2 TRBV7-9 CASSSGSRYGYTF
TRBJ2-7 TRBV11-2 CASRPTDYEQYF
TRBJ2-1 TRBV2 CASSEIGQKSYNEQFF
TRBJ2-1 TRBV7-3 CASSRSGGSYNEQFF
TRBJ2-1 TRBV4-1 CASSPPRGPHNEQFF
TRBJ2-1 TRBV5-5 CASSLTSPYNEQFF
TRBJ2-2 TRBV12-5 CASGLRRLDTGELFF
TRBJ1-1 TRBV19 CATRGQGDTEAFF
TRBJ1-5 TRBV11-3 CAPARDSIQPQHF
TRBJ2-1 TRBV15 CATSRDLVSIVNEQFF
TRBJ1-1 TRBV7-2 CASSSHLTGSNTEAFF
TRBJ2-1 TRBV12-3/TRBV12-4 CASSIQGYNEQFF
TRBJ2-3 TRBV12-3/TRBV12-4 CASSLRSSTDTQYF
TRBJ2-3 TRBV5-5 CASSLDTGTDTQYF
TRBJ1-2 TRBV28 CAGKDRGPNYGYTF
TRBJ1-1 TRBV2 CASSPPLMNTEAFF
TRBJ2-7 TRBV7-9 CASSQRGGLTDEQYF
TRBJ1-2 TRBV28 CASSLWSGVYGYTF
TRBJ1-2 TRBV9 CASSSWGEPTNYGYTF
TRBJ1-1 TRBV27 CASGLSRNTEAFF
TRBJ1-5 TRBV20-1 CSASLQGNQPQHF
TRBJ1-5 TRBV19 CASKRSEEPQHF
TRBJ1-5 TRBV20-1 CSARDGGRTNQPQHF
TRBJ2-5 TRBV7-8 CASSLRAMTRGDQETQYF
TRBJ1-1 TRBV7-8 CASSSPDRGTEAFF
TRBJ2-7 TRBV7-6 CASSSSGGNEQYF
TRBJ2-7 TRBV3-1 CASSDPGGGKAYEQYF
TRBJ2-7 TRBV7-6 CASSNSPGQGIYEQYF
TRBJ1-2 TRBV7-8 CASSLWTVGSGRDGYTF
TRBJ1-4 TRBV7-6 CASSLALTGLGEKLFF
TRBJ2-3 TRBV20-1 CSARGSQGAWTDTQYF
TRBJ1-2 TRBV4-1 CASSQGQGAGGYTF